This T cell receptor beta chain was documented in a study of T cell clonality in common variable immunodeficiency. Broader study findings: CVID patient heterogeneity limited repertoire-clinical complication correlations. CVID subjects had higher TCRbeta clonality than healthy controls, most marked in about a third.

This clone occurred many times. Its antigen is currently unknown. The read falls 3 residues short of the CDR3 end, and the missing part is taken from the germline J gene. Germline CDR1 and CDR2: SNHLY and FYNNEI. The CDR3 runs to 13 residues. V was clipped by 5 bases and J by 4 bases, with 12 bases between them. Clones were read by immunoSEQ multiplex PCR, and TCRdb kept only the in-frame ones, dropping some. This sample includes 40,000 to 60,000 clones with no singletons; its ten biggest clones take up 1.8%. Sequenced sample: peripheral blood mononuclear cells. The sequence was collected from a person aged 18-69 years in good health. This rearrangement joins TRBV2 to TRBJ2-7; TRBD1 might be the D (6 bases). CDR3 in amino acids: CASSQDREYEQYF. CDR3 DNA, as far as it was read: TGTGCCAGCAGTCAGGACAGAGAATACGAG.